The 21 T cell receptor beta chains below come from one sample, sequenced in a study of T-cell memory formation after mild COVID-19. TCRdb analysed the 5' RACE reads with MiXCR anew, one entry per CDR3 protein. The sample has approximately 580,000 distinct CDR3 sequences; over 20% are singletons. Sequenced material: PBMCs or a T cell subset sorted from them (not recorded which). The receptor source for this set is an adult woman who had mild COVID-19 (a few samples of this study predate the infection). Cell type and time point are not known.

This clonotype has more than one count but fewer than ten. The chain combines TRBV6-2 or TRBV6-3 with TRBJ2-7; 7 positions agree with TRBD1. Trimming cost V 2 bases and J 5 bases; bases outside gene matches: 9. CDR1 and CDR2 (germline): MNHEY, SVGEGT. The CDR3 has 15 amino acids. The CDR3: CASSYPPGQWDEQYF. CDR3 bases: TGTGCCAGCAGTTACCCTCCGGGACAGTGGGACGAGCAGTACTTC.

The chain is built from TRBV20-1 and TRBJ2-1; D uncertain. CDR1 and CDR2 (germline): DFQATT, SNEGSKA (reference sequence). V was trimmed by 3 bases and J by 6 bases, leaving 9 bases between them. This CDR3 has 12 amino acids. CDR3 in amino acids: CSARLLRNEQFF. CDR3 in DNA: TGCAGTGCTAGGCTCCTACGCAATGAGCAGTTCTTC.

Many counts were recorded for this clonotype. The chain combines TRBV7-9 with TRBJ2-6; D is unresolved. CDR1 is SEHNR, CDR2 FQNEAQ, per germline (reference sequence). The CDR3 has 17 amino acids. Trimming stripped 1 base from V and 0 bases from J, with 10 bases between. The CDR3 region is CASSLDVGHSGANVLTF. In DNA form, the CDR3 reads TGTGCCAGCAGCTTAGATGTCGGTCACTCTGGGGCCAACGTCCTGACTTTC.

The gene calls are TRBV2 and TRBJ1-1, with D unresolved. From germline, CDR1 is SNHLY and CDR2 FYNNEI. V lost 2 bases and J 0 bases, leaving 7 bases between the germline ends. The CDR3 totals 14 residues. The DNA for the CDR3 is TGTGCCAGCAGTGAACGGCGGCTGAACACTGAAGCTTTCTTT. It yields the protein CASSERRLNTEAFF.

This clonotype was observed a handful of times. CDR3 nucleotide sequence: TGTGCCTGGAGTACTTCGAGGAATGAGCAGTTCTTC. Its translation: CAWSTSRNEQFF. The gene calls are TRBV30 and TRBJ2-1; D remains ambiguous. The CDR3 contains 12 residues. Trimming removed 2 bases from V and 7 bases from J, with 9 bases in between. CDR1 and CDR2 (germline): GTSNPN, SVGIG (reference sequence).

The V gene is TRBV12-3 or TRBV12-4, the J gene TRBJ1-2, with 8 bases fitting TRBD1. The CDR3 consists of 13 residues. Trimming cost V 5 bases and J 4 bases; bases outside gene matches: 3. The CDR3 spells CASSTGGGYGYTF. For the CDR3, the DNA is TGTGCCAGCAGTACAGGGGGAGGCTATGGCTACACCTTC.

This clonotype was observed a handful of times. Written as DNA, the CDR3 is TGTGCCAGCAGTTTGACCACGGGGCTCTCAGAGACCCAGTACTTC. This gives the protein CASSLTTGLSETQYF. The V gene is TRBV12-3 or TRBV12-4, the J gene TRBJ2-5; D possibly matches TRBD1 or TRBD2 (5 bases each). V lost 3 bases, J lost 4 bases, and 15 bases lay in between. This CDR3 has 15 residues.

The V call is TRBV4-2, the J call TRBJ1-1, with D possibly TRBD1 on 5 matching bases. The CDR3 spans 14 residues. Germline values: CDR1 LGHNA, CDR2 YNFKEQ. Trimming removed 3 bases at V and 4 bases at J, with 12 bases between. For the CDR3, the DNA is TGTGCCAGCAGCCAGGCAAACAGGTTCACTGAAGCTTTCTTT. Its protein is CASSQANRFTEAFF.

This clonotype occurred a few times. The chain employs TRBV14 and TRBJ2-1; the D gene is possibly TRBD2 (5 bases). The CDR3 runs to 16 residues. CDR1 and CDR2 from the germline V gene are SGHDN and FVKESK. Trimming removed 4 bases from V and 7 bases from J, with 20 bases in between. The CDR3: CASSPPLRAPGNEQFF. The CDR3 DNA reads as TGTGCCAGCAGCCCCCCTTTGCGGGCCCCCGGGAATGAGCAGTTCTTC.

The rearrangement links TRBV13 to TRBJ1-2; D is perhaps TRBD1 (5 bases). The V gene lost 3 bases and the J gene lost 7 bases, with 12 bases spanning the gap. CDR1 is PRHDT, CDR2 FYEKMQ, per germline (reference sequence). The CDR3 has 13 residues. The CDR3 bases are TGTGCCAGCAGCTTGTGGGGGTTTAGTGGCTACACCTTC. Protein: CASSLWGFSGYTF.

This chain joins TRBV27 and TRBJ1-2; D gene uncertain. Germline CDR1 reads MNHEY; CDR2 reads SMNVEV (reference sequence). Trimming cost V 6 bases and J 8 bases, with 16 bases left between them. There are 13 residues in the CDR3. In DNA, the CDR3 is TGTGCCAGCAGCTCCGAGCGGGCTAGGGGCTACACCTTC. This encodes CASSSERARGYTF.

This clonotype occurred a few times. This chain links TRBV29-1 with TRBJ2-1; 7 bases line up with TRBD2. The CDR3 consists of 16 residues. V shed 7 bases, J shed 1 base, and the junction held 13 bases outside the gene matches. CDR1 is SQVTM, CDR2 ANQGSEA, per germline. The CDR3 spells CSAKTRGTVSYNEQFF. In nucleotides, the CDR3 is TGCAGCGCTAAAACGCGGGGGACGGTTTCCTACAATGAGCAGTTCTTC.

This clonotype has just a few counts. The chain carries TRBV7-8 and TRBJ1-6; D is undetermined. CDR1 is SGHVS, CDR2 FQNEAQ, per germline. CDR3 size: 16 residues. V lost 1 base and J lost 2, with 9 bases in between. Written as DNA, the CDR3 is TGTGCCAGCAGCTTAGTTGGGAGAACCTATAATTCACCCCTCCACTTT. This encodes CASSLVGRTYNSPLHF.

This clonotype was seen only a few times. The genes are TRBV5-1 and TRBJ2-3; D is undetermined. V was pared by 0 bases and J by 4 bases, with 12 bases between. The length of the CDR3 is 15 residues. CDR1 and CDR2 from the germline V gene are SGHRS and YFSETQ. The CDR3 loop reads CASSLGTDQSDTQYF. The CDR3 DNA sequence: TGCGCCAGCAGCTTGGGGACCGACCAGTCAGATACGCAGTATTTT.

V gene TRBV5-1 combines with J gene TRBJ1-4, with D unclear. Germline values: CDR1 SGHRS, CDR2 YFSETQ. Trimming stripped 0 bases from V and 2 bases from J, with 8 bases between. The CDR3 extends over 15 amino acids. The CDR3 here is CASSLEGYTNEKLFF. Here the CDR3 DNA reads TGCGCCAGCAGCTTGGAAGGGTATACTAATGAAAAACTGTTTTTT.

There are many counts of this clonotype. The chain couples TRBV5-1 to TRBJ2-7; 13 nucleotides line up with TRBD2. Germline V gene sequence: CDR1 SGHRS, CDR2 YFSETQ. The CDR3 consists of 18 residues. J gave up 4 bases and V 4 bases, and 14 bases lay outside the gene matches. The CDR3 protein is CASSPGTSGAISPYEQYF. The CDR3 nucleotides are TGCGCCAGCAGCCCCGGGACTAGCGGGGCCATCTCCCCGTACGAGCAGTACTTC.

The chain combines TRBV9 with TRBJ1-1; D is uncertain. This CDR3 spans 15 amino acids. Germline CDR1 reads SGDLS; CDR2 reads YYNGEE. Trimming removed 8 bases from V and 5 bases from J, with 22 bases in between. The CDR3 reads CASAQRGSAVTEAFF. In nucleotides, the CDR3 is TGTGCCAGTGCCCAGCGCGGTTCCGCGGTAACTGAAGCTTTCTTT.

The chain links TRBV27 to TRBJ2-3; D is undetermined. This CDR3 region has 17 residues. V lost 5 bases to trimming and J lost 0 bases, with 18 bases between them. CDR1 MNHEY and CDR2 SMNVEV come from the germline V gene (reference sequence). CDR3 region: CASSRRVSVASTDTQYF. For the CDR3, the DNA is TGTGCCAGCAGTCGAAGGGTCAGCGTGGCAAGCACAGATACGCAGTATTTT.

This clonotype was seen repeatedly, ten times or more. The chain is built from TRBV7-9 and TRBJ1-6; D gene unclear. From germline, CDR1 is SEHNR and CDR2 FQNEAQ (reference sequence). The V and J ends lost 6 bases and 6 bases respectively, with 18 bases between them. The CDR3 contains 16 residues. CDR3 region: CASSSPAGFSNSPLHF. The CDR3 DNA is TGTGCCAGCAGTAGCCCGGCGGGGTTCAGTAATTCACCCCTCCACTTT.

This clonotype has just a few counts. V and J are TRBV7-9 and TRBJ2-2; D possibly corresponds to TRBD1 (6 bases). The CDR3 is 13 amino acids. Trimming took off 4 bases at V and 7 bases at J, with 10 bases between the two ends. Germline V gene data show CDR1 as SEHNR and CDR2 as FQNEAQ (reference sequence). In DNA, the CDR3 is TGTGCCAGCAGCTCTTCAGGGGTCGGGGAGCTGTTTTTT. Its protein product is CASSSSGVGELFF.

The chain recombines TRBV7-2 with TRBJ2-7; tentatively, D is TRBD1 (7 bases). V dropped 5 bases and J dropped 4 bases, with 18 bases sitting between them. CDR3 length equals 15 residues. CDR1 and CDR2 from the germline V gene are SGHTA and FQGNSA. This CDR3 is CASSQGGATRYEQYF. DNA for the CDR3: TGTGCCAGCAGCCAGGGGGGCGCCACAAGGTACGAGCAGTACTTC.